The 7 T cell receptor beta chains below all came from one sample that was sequenced in a study of shared clonotypes between healthy human individuals. The protocol was immunoSEQ multiplex PCR, while the TCRdb copy is restricted to in-frame clones and leaves out a portion. Here the sample spans 600,000 to 750,000 clones, 60% to 80% being singletons. The source material was memory CD4+ T cells sorted from blood. Subset here: CD45RA-negative fraction. The receptors stem from a woman aged 30 to 39 in good health.

This rearrangement joins TRBV14 to TRBJ1-1; no firm D call. The V gene lost 0 bases and the J gene lost 12 bases, with 14 bases spanning the gap. This CDR3 spans 13 amino acids. Germline-derived CDR1 and CDR2 are SGHDN and FVKESK. This CDR3 reads CASSQEVRVGTFF. CDR3 DNA sequence: TGTGCCAGCAGCCAAGAAGTTCGAGTGGGTACTTTCTTT.

The chain links TRBV18 to TRBJ2-7, with 13 bases fitting TRBD2. Germline V gene lookup returns CDR1 KGHSH and CDR2 LQKENI. This CDR3 has 15 amino acids. The trim removed 4 bases at V and 5 bases at J, leaving 5 bases unmatched. The CDR3 reads CASSLGTSGNNEQYF. CDR3 in DNA: TGTGCCAGCTCACTAGGGACTAGCGGGAACAACGAGCAGTACTTC.

V gene TRBV11-2 combines with J gene TRBJ2-7; TRBD1 matches at 11 bases. Per the germline V gene, CDR1 is SGHAT and CDR2 is FQNNGV. There are 15 residues in the CDR3. With V trimmed by 5 bases and J by 3 bases, 6 bases remained unmatched. The DNA of the CDR3 is TGTGCCAGCAGCCATACCGGGACAGGGGGCTACGAGCAGTACTTC. Its translation is CASSHTGTGGYEQYF. Filled out from reference TRBV11-2 and TRBJ2-7, the complete variable domain reads EAGVAQSPRYKIIEKRQSVAFWCNPISGHATLYWYQQILGQGPKLLIQFQNNGVVDDSQLPKDRFSAERLKGVDSTLKIQPAKLEDSAVYLCASSHTGTGGYEQYFGPGTRLTVT.

This chain connects TRBV25-1 to TRBJ1-3, with TRBD1 matching 7 bases. In germline, CDR1 is MGHDK, CDR2 SYGVNS. V lost 5 bases and J lost 4; bases outside the gene matches: 5. There are 14 residues in the CDR3. The CDR3 region has the DNA TGTGCCAGCAGTCCGACAGGGAGAGGAAACACCATATATTTT. Residues: CASSPTGRGNTIYF.

This clone appeared once. This rearrangement joins TRBV7-9 to TRBJ2-3; D gene uncertain. Trimming stripped 2 bases from V and 6 bases from J, with 3 bases between. This CDR3 comprises 11 residues. Germline lookup yields CDR1 SEHNR and CDR2 FQNEAQ (reference sequence). CDR3: CASSLWDTQYF. CDR3 in DNA: TGTGCCAGCAGCTTATGGGATACGCAGTATTTT. Based on the CDR3 plus reference TRBV7-9 and TRBJ2-3, the full variable domain is DTGVSQNPRHKITKRGQNVTFRCDPISEHNRLYWYRQTLGQGPEFLTYFQNEAQLEKSRLLSDRFSAERPKGSFSTLEIQRTEQGDSAMYLCASSLWDTQYFGPGTRLTVL.

Only one count was recorded for this clone. The germline gene is not matched at one end of the junction; a read error may be the cause. The gene calls are TRBV28 and TRBJ2-7; 7 nucleotides line up with TRBD1. This CDR3 contains 14 residues. Germline CDR1 reads MDHEN; CDR2 reads SYDVKM. The CDR3 region is CASTLDRVSPMGDF. CDR3 nucleotide sequence: TGTGCCAGCACCCTTGACAGGGTGAGTCCTATGGGTGACTTC.

This clone appeared a few times. CDR3 amino acids: CASSAQGANTF. CDR3 coding DNA: TGTGCCAGCAGTGCTCAGGGGGCGAACACCTTC. The rearrangement joins TRBV2 to TRBJ1-2; 8 nucleotides align to TRBD1. V trimming: 4 bases; J trimming: 12 bases; junction bases outside the gene matches: 4. In germline, CDR1 is SNHLY, CDR2 FYNNEI. The CDR3 is made up of 11 amino acids.